This T cell receptor beta chain was found in a study of blood T cells in healthy people across ages. The study, taken as a whole, reports: Since the PBMCs were unsorted, naive and antigen-experienced cells could not be conclusively compared.

For the second PCR, which ran for about 6 to 11 cycles, a sample-barcoded 5' primer and a J-beta primer mix were used. Each CDR3 protein is one row after TCRdb ran MiXCR on the 5' RACE reads. The profile shows about 730,000 distinct CDR3 sequences, about 40% of them singletons. The CDR3 loop spans 13 amino acids. V lost 0 bases and J 4 bases, leaving 9 bases between the germline ends. The germline V gene has CDR1 SQVTM and CDR2 ANQGSEA. This clonotype was counted only a few times. Its antigen remains unknown. The sequenced sample consisted of blood. The sequence was obtained from a woman aged 55-75 years in good health. The chain employs TRBV29-1 and TRBJ1-1; D not certain. CDR3 coding DNA: TGCAGCGTTGAAGATTCCGGGTCCACTGAAGCTTTCTTT. Amino acid sequence: CSVEDSGSTEAFF. The complete variable domain, with remaining parts taken from reference TRBV29-1 and TRBJ1-1, reads SAVISQKPSRDICQRGTSLTIQCQVDSQVTMMFWYRQQPGQSLTLIATANQGSEATYESGFVIDKFPISRPNLTFSTLTVSNMSPEDSSIYLCSVEDSGSTEAFFGQGTRLTVV.